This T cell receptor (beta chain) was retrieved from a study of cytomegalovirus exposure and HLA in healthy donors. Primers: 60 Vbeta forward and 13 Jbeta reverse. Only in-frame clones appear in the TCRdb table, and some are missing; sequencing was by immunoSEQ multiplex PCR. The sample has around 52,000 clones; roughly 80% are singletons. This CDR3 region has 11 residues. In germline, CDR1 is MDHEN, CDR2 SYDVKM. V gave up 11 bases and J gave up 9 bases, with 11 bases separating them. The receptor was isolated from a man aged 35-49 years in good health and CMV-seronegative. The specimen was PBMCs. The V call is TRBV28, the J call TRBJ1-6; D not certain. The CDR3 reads CAPRGVSPLHF. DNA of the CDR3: TGTGCCCCCCGGGGAGTTTCACCCCTCCACTTT.